The 18 T cell receptor beta chains presented below share a single source sample, sequenced in a study of cytomegalovirus exposure and HLA in healthy donors. It was with 60 Vbeta and 13 Jbeta primers that the PCR ran. Measured with immunoSEQ multiplex PCR; TCRdb has only the in-frame clones, and not every one. The data hold 130,000 or so clones, with roughly 86% observed a single time. The sequenced material came from PBMCs. These receptors were obtained from a man aged 18 to 29 in good health and CMV-seropositive.

V is TRBV7-9 and J is TRBJ2-7; 7 bases are shared with TRBD1. Germline V lookup: CDR1 SEHNR, CDR2 FQNEAQ (reference sequence). The CDR3 is 16 amino acids. V dropped 4 bases and J dropped 1; count of bases not matched to a gene: 10. Here the CDR3 DNA reads TGTGCCAGCAGCTCGACTCTCGACAGGGTATCCTACGAGCAGTACTTC. Protein product: CASSSTLDRVSYEQYF.

This rearrangement joins TRBV19 to TRBJ2-7; no definite D call. The CDR3 spans 13 residues. Trimming stripped 5 bases from V and 6 bases from J, with 14 bases between. Germline V gives CDR1 LNHDA, CDR2 SQIVND (reference sequence). CDR3: CASSPVVSGEQYF. The CDR3 coding sequence is TGTGCCAGTAGTCCCGTCGTCTCCGGCGAGCAGTACTTC.

V is TRBV28 and J is TRBJ1-1; a possible D gene is TRBD1 (5 bases). This CDR3 has 13 amino acids. The ends were cut back, 3 bases at V and 3 bases at J, with 8 bases in the middle. The germline V gene has CDR1 MDHEN and CDR2 SYDVKM. CDR3 protein: CASSLGRDTEAFF. The CDR3, as DNA: TGTGCCAGCAGTTTGGGCAGGGACACTGAAGCTTTCTTT.

V and J are TRBV27 and TRBJ2-2; D is unresolved. In germline, CDR1 is MNHEY, CDR2 SMNVEV (reference sequence). CDR3 length: 19 residues. Trimming removed 0 bases from V and 3 bases from J, with 20 bases in between. The CDR3 sequence is CASSLSGVGLSKYTGELFF. The CDR3 DNA is TGTGCCAGCAGTTTATCAGGAGTCGGTCTTTCCAAGTACACCGGGGAGCTGTTTTTT.

V is TRBV30 and J is TRBJ2-1, with D tentatively TRBD1 (5 bases). Germline CDR1 GTSNPN, CDR2 SVGIG (reference sequence). The CDR3 has 13 residues. V lost 3 bases to trimming and J lost 6 bases, with 12 bases between them. CDR3 nucleotide sequence: TGTGCCTGGAGAAGACAGCTTCCCAATGAGCAGTTCTTC. It translates to CAWRRQLPNEQFF. The variable domain in full, completed from reference TRBV30 and TRBJ2-1, reads SQTIHQWPATLVQPVGSPLSLECTVEGTSNPNLYWYRQAAGRGLQLLFYSVGIGQISSEVPQNLSASRPQDRQFILSSKKLLLSDSGFYLCAWRRQLPNEQFFGPGTRLTVL.

The CDR3 DNA follows: TGTGCCAGTAGAGGGACATACTACAATGAGCAGTTCTTC. Its protein is CASRGTYYNEQFF. V gene TRBV19 combines with J gene TRBJ2-1; a weak D match, TRBD1 (6 bases). Germline-derived CDR1 and CDR2 are LNHDA and SQIVND (reference sequence). Deletions cut 6 bases from V and 3 bases from J, with 9 bases between. The CDR3 consists of 13 residues.

This clone came up a few times. The chain has TRBV5-1 and TRBJ2-7; possibly TRBD1 for D (5 bases). The CDR3 is 15 residues long. Germline loops: CDR1 SGHRS, CDR2 YFSETQ. With 4 bases removed from V and 0 bases from J, the gap between germline ends came to 14 bases. CDR3 DNA sequence: TGCGCCAGCAGCCCGGCCAGGGCAAGCTCCTACGAGCAGTACTTC. This translates into CASSPARASSYEQYF.

Here the CDR3 DNA reads TGCAGCGTTGAAGGGAAGGGGAGGACGAACACTGAAGCTTTCTTT. Amino acids: CSVEGKGRTNTEAFF. J is TRBJ1-1 and V is TRBV29-1; D might be TRBD1 (5 bases). Between the trimmed V and J ends, which lost 1 base and 1 base, there was a span of 13 bases. The CDR3 is made up of 15 amino acids. The V gene's germline CDR1 is SQVTM and CDR2 ANQGSEA.

The chain links TRBV28 to TRBJ2-5; 8 bases are shared with TRBD2. Germline values: CDR1 MDHEN, CDR2 SYDVKM. The CDR3 is made up of 13 amino acids. V shed 11 bases, J shed 3 bases, and the junction held 8 bases outside the gene matches. CDR3 sequence (DNA): TGTGCCGCCGGGGGGGAGTTGGAAGAGACCCAGTACTTC. Its translation is CAAGGELEETQYF.

V usage is TRBV1 and J usage is TRBJ1-5. TRBV1 is tagged as a pseudogene. This CDR3 contains 18 residues. The CDR3 coding sequence is TGCACCAGCAGCCAAGAAGGCCCCGGACTTTATAGCAATCAGCCCCAGCATTTT. Translation gives CTSSQEGPGLYSNQPQHF.

This clone was detected only once. The V and J genes are TRBV6-6 and TRBJ2-1, with TRBD1 identical over 8 bases. CDR1 is MNHNY and CDR2 is SVGAGI in the germline V gene (reference sequence). The CDR3 extends over 14 amino acids. The V and J ends lost 2 bases and 7 bases, in that order; junction bases with no gene match: 4. The CDR3 sequence: CASSYGQGGNEQFF. The CDR3 bases are TGTGCCAGCAGTTACGGACAGGGCGGGAATGAGCAGTTCTTC.

The chain is built from TRBV7-3 and TRBJ2-1, with D possibly matching TRBD1 (6 bases). V dropped 4 bases and J dropped 6 bases, with 10 bases sitting between them. Germline CDR1 reads SGHTA; CDR2 reads FQGTGA. The CDR3 totals 13 residues. The CDR3 coding sequence is TGTGCCAGCAGCTCGACAGGCTCCAATGAGCAGTTCTTC. Its protein product is CASSSTGSNEQFF.

V usage is TRBV29-1 and J usage is TRBJ2-5; weak D call: TRBD2 (6 bases). Trimming took off 3 bases at V and 7 bases at J, with 15 bases between the two ends. CDR3 size: 13 residues. Per the germline V gene, CDR1 is SQVTM and CDR2 is ANQGSEA. The chain's CDR3 is CSVEIGQGGTQYF. The CDR3 nucleotides read TGCAGCGTTGAGATAGGTCAGGGAGGGACCCAGTACTTC.

The chain couples TRBV13 to TRBJ1-4, with TRBD1 matching over 11 bases. In germline, CDR1 is PRHDT, CDR2 FYEKMQ (reference sequence). V shed 3 bases and J 12 bases; nucleotides not matched to a gene: 9. The length of the CDR3 is 15 residues. CDR3 bases: TGTGCCAGCAGCTTCGCCGGGACAGGGGGAAAGGAACTGTTTTTT. Translating gives CASSFAGTGGKELFF.

The gene calls are TRBV28 and TRBJ1-5; 7 bases fit TRBD1. V trimming: 5 bases; J trimming: 3 bases; junction bases outside the gene matches: 1. Looked up from germline, CDR1 is MDHEN and CDR2 is SYDVKM. This CDR3 is 13 amino acids long. The CDR3 DNA is TGTGCCAGCAGTGGACAGGTCAATCAGCCCCAGCATTTT. Protein: CASSGQVNQPQHF.

The chain employs TRBV5-6 and TRBJ2-1, with 11 bases fitting TRBD2. The germline gives CDR1 SGHDT, CDR2 YYEEEE. V shed 4 bases, J shed 7 bases, and the junction held 10 bases outside the gene matches. The CDR3 loop spans 16 amino acids. CDR3 sequence (DNA): TGTGCCAGCAGCCCTATTAGCGGGAGGGCACAGAATGAGCAGTTCTTC. It specifies CASSPISGRAQNEQFF.

The chain has TRBV28 and TRBJ1-5; D may be TRBD1 (6 bases). This CDR3 has 12 residues. CDR1 is MDHEN and CDR2 is SYDVKM in the germline V gene. The V and J ends lost 11 bases and 4 bases respectively, with 12 bases between them. In DNA form, the CDR3 reads TGTGCCTCCAGGGGTATTAATCAGCCCCAGCATTTT. This sequence encodes CASRGINQPQHF.

Here the CDR3 DNA reads TGTGCCGCAGGGGAGGGACTAGCGAGCCTGAAGCAGTACTTC. Its translation is CAAGEGLASLKQYF. This chain uses TRBV27 with TRBJ2-7, with TRBD2 identical over 10 bases. The CDR3 is made up of 14 amino acids. J was trimmed by 8 bases and V by 11 bases; bases with no gene match: 15. CDR1 MNHEY and CDR2 SMNVEV come from the germline V gene (reference sequence).